This passage covers 20 T cell receptor beta chains from one sample sequenced in a study of monozygotic twins with inflammatory bowel disease. TCRdb re-called the 5' RACE reads and shows each CDR3 protein once, DNA omitted. The sample includes 200,000 to 250,000 distinct CDR3 sequences. The sample taken for sequencing was blood. These TCRs come from a human donor with ulcerative colitis or Crohn's disease, or a healthy co-twin of an affected twin (not recorded which).

The CDR3 sequence: CASSSGTLQFF. The J gene is TRBJ2-1, the V gene TRBV11-1; TCRdb picks TRBD1, but there is no DNA to check that call. The CDR3 extends over 11 amino acids. The germline CDR1 and CDR2 sequences are SGHAT and FQDESV (reference sequence).

The gene calls are TRBV5-1 and TRBJ2-3; the TRBD1 assignment by TCRdb is unverifiable without DNA. Germline V gene lookup returns CDR1 SGHRS and CDR2 YFSETQ. The CDR3 spans 15 residues. This CDR3 is CASSLTGQGGDTQYF.

V gene TRBV12-3 or TRBV12-4 combines with J gene TRBJ1-5. The CDR3 extends over 14 amino acids. This chain's CDR3 is CASSQGQRYMPQHF.

The CDR3 protein is CASSQTGRYEQYF. The chain has TRBV7-9 and TRBJ2-7; the D call of TRBD1 rests on TCRdb alone, since no DNA is present to check it. The CDR3 consists of 13 residues. The germline V gene has CDR1 SEHNR and CDR2 FQNEAQ (reference sequence).

The chain joins TRBV7-8 to TRBJ2-7; TCRdb's D call, TRBD1, is unchecked because there is no DNA. This CDR3 is 14 amino acids long. From germline, CDR1 is SGHVS and CDR2 FQNEAQ. This CDR3 reads CASSWGDRLYEQYF.

The chain joins TRBV6-1 to TRBJ1-1. The germline V gene has CDR1 MNHNS and CDR2 SASEGT. This CDR3 region has 12 residues. CDR3 sequence: CASSEAWTEAFF.

The chain recombines TRBV20-1 with TRBJ1-1; TCRdb designates TRBD1, a call that cannot be tested without DNA. Germline V gene lookup returns CDR1 DFQATT and CDR2 SNEGSKA (reference sequence). This CDR3 has 13 amino acids. The CDR3 is CSASTAGGTEAFF.

The chain has TRBV27 and TRBJ1-5. Germline CDR1 reads MNHEY; CDR2 reads SMNVEV (reference sequence). CDR3 length: 19 amino acids. CDR3: CASSLVLAQSLLSNQPQHF.

V and J are TRBV2 and TRBJ2-7; the TRBD1 assignment by TCRdb is unverifiable without DNA. This CDR3 spans 13 amino acids. The germline CDR1 and CDR2 sequences are SNHLY and FYNNEI. CDR3 in amino acids: CASSPTPGGKKYF.

The rearrangement joins TRBV20-1 to TRBJ1-2; TCRdb indicates TRBD1, and absent DNA this call remains unverified. Per germline, CDR1 DFQATT and CDR2 SNEGSKA (reference sequence). The CDR3 totals 17 residues. The CDR3 here is CSARDNAKADSSYGYTF.

The chain couples TRBV5-1 to TRBJ2-6; TCRdb indicates TRBD1, and absent DNA this call remains unverified. This CDR3 has 18 amino acids. Per the germline V gene, CDR1 is SGHRS and CDR2 is YFSETQ. The chain's CDR3 is CASSLGGFLSSGANVLTF. Based on the CDR3 plus reference TRBV5-1 and TRBJ2-6, the full variable domain is KAGVTQTPRYLIKTRGQQVTLSCSPISGHRSVSWYQQTPGQGLQFLFEYFSETQRNKGNFPGRFSGRQFSNSRSEMNVSTLELGDSALYLCASSLGGFLSSGANVLTFGAGSRLTVL.

The chain uses TRBV3-1 and TRBJ1-2. The CDR3 loop spans 16 amino acids. The germline CDR1 and CDR2 sequences are LGHDT and YNNKEL (reference sequence). The CDR3 spells CASSPGGASANYGYTF. Complete variable domain (other parts from reference TRBV3-1 and TRBJ1-2): DTAVSQTPKYLVTQMGNDKSIKCEQNLGHDTMYWYKQDSKKFLKIMFSYNNKELIINETVPNRFSPKSPDKAHLNLHINSLELGDSAVYFCASSPGGASANYGYTFGSGTRLTVV.

The V and J genes are TRBV20-1 and TRBJ1-1. Looked up from germline, CDR1 is DFQATT and CDR2 is SNEGSKA (reference sequence). The CDR3 contains 14 residues. CDR3 protein: CSADSGLPNTEAFF.

The gene calls are TRBV20-1 and TRBJ2-1; the TRBD1 assignment by TCRdb is unverifiable without DNA. Germline V gene sequence: CDR1 DFQATT, CDR2 SNEGSKA (reference sequence). The CDR3 has 15 residues. CDR3 loop: CSVPDPGRVYNEQFF.

The chain has TRBV12-3 or TRBV12-4 and TRBJ1-4; TCRdb proposes TRBD1, but this gene call is untestable without DNA. The CDR3 sequence is 15 residues long. CDR3 loop: CASSRSGQLTEKLFF.

The chain links TRBV5-1 to TRBJ2-2. In germline, CDR1 is SGHRS, CDR2 YFSETQ. The CDR3 runs to 14 residues. This chain's CDR3 is CASSLGEITGELFF. Filled out from reference TRBV5-1 and TRBJ2-2, the complete variable domain reads KAGVTQTPRYLIKTRGQQVTLSCSPISGHRSVSWYQQTPGQGLQFLFEYFSETQRNKGNFPGRFSGRQFSNSRSEMNVSTLELGDSALYLCASSLGEITGELFFGEGSRLTVL.

CDR3 residues: CASSLEVGTGSEKLFF. The chain carries TRBV5-1 and TRBJ1-4; TCRdb proposes TRBD1, but this gene call is untestable without DNA. This CDR3 has 16 amino acids. Germline CDR1 and CDR2: SGHRS and YFSETQ.

The chain employs TRBV5-1 and TRBJ2-7; TCRdb's D gene call, TRBD1, goes unchecked for lack of DNA. From germline, CDR1 is SGHRS and CDR2 YFSETQ. This CDR3 comprises 14 residues. The CDR3 sequence: CASSLQQGGYEQYF.

The chain employs TRBV7-2 and TRBJ1-5; TCRdb returns TRBD1, unconfirmable since there is no DNA. Germline CDR1 reads SGHTA; CDR2 reads FQGNSA. CDR3 length: 14 residues. The CDR3 sequence: CASSQQGFNQPQHF.

J is TRBJ2-5 and V is TRBV20-1; absent DNA, TCRdb's TRBD2 call cannot be checked. The germline gives CDR1 DFQATT, CDR2 SNEGSKA (reference sequence). This CDR3 is 17 amino acids long. The CDR3 spells CSARPIAGGPGEETQYF.